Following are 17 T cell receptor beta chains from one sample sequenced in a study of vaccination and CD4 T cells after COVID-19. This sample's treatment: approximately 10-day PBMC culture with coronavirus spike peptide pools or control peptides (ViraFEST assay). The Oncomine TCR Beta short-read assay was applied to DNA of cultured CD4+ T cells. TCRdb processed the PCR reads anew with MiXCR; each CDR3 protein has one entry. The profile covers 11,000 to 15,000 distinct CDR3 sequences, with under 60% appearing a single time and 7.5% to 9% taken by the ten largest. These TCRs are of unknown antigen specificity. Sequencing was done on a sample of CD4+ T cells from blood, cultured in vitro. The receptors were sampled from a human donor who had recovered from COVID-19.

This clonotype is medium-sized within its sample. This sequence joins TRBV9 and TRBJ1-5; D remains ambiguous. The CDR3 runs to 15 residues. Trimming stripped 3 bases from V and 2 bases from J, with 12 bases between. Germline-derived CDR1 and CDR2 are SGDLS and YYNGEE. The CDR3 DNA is TGTGCCAGCAGCGCGGCCGGTGTGGGCAATCAGCCCCAGCATTTT. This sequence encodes CASSAAGVGNQPQHF.

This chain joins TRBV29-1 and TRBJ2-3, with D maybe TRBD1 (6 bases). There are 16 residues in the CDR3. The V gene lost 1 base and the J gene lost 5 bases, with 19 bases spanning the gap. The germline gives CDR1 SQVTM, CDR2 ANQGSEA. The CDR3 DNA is TGCAGCGTTGAAGGGCTCCGCCAGGGACAAGAAGATACGCAGTATTTT. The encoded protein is CSVEGLRQGQEDTQYF.

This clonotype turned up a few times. CDR3 DNA sequence: TGTGCCAGTAGTAGGCAGGGTTTTAGATCACCCCTCCACTTT. It specifies CASSRQGFRSPLHF. This chain links TRBV19 with TRBJ1-6, with D possibly TRBD1 on 5 matching bases. V shed 4 bases and J shed 10 bases, with 14 bases lying between them. CDR1 and CDR2 (germline): LNHDA, SQIVND (reference sequence). CDR3 length equals 14 residues.

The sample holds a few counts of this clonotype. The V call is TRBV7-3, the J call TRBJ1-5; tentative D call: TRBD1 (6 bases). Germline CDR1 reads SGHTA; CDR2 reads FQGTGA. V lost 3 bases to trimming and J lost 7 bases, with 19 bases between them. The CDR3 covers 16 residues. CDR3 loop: CASSFTPRQVRQPQHF. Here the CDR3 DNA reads TGTGCCAGCAGCTTCACCCCTCGACAGGTTCGACAGCCCCAGCATTTT.

The CDR3 bases are TGCGCCAGCAGCTTTGGGCCAGGAGGGCTACAAGAGACCCAGTACTTC. Translating gives CASSFGPGGLQETQYF. V usage is TRBV5-1 and J usage is TRBJ2-5, with D possibly matching TRBD2 (6 bases). The ends were cut back, 2 bases at V and 2 bases at J, with 16 bases in the middle. Germline values: CDR1 SGHRS, CDR2 YFSETQ. This CDR3 has 16 residues.

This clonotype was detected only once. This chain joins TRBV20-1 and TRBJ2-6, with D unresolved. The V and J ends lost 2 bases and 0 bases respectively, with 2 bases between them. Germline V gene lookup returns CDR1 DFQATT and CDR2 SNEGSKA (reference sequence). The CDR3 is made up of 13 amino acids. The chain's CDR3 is CSARHSGANVLTF. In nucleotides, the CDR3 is TGCAGTGCTAGACACTCTGGGGCCAACGTCCTGACTTTC.

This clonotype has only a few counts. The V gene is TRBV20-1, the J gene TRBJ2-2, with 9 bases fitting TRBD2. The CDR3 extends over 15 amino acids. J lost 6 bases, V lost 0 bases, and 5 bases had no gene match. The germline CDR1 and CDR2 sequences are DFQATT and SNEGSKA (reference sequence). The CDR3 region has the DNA TGCAGTGCTAGAGATTGGGAGCGGGAGGCCGGGGAGCTGTTTTTT. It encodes CSARDWEREAGELFF.

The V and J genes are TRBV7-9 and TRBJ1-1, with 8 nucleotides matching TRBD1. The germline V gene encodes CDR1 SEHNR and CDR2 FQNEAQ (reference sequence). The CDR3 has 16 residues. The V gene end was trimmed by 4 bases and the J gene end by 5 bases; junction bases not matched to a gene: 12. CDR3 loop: CASSSDRGRTRTEAFF. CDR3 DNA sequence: TGTGCCAGCAGCTCCGACAGGGGCCGAACAAGAACTGAAGCTTTCTTT. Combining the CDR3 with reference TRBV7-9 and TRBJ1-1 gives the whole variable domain DTGVSQNPRHKITKRGQNVTFRCDPISEHNRLYWYRQTLGQGPEFLTYFQNEAQLEKSRLLSDRFSAERPKGSFSTLEIQRTEQGDSAMYLCASSSDRGRTRTEAFFGQGTRLTVV.

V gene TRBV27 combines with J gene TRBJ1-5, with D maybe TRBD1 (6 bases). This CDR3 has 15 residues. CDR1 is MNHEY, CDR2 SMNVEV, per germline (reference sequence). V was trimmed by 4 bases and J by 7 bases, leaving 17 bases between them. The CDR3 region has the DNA TGTGCCAGCAGTTCCCTACAGGGTACGTGGCAGCCCCAGCATTTT. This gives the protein CASSSLQGTWQPQHF.

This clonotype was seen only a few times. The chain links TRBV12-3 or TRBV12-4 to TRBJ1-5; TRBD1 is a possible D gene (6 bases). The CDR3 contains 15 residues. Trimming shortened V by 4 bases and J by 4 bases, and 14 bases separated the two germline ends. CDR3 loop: CASSSGAGSNQPQHF. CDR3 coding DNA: TGTGCCAGCAGTTCGGGGGCAGGGAGTAATCAGCCCCAGCATTTT.

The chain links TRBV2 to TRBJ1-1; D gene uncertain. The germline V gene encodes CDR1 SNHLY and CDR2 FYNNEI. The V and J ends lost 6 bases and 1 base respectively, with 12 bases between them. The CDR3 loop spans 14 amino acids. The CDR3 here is CASRIQSSNTEAFF. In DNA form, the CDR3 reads TGTGCCAGCAGGATACAGAGTTCGAACACTGAAGCTTTCTTT.

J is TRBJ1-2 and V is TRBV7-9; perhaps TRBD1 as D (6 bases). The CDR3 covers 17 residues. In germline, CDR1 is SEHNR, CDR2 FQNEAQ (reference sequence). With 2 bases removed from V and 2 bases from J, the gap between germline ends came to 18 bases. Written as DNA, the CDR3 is TGTGCCAGCAGCTTACCCCTGACAGGAAGCTCCAACTATGGCTACACCTTC. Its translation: CASSLPLTGSSNYGYTF.

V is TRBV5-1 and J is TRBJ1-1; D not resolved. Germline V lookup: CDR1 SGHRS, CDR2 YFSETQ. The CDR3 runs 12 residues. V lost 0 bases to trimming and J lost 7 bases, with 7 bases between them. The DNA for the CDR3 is TGCGCCAGCAGCTTGGAAGTAGGTGAAGCTTTCTTT. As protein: CASSLEVGEAFF.

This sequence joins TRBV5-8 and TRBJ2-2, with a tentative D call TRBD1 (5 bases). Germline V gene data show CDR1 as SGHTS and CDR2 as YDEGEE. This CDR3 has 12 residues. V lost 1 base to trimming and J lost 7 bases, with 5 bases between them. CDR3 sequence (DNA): TGTGCCAGCAGCTTGCAGGGCGGGGAGCTGTTTTTT. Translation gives CASSLQGGELFF. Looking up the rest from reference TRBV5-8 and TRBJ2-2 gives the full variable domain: EAGVTQSPTHLIKTRGQQATLRCSPISGHTSVYWYQQALGLGLQFLLWYDEGEERNRGNFPPRFSGRQFPNYSSELNVNALELEDSALYLCASSLQGGELFFGEGSRLTVL.

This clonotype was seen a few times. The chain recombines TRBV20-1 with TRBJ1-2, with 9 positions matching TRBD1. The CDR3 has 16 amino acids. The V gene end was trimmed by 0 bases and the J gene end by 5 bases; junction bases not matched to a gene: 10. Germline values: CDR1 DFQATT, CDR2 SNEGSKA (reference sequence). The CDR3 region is CSARDQQGATQYGYTF. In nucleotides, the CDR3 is TGCAGTGCTAGAGATCAACAGGGGGCGACCCAATATGGCTACACCTTC.

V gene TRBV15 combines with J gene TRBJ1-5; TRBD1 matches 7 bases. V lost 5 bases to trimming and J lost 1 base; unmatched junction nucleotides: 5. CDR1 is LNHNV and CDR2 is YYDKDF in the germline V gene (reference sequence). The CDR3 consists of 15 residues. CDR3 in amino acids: CATSDLTGSNQPQHF. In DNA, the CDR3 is TGTGCCACCAGCGATTTGACAGGGAGCAATCAGCCCCAGCATTTT.

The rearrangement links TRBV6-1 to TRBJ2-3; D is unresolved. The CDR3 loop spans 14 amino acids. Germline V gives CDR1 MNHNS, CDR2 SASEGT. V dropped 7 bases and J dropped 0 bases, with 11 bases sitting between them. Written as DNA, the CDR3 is TGTGCCAGCATGACCCCCGGAAGCACAGATACGCAGTATTTT. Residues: CASMTPGSTDTQYF.